The next 3 T cell receptor beta chains were all read from a single sample in a study of OX40 agonist ivuxolimab in advanced cancers. Data came from immunoSEQ multiplex PCR; TCRdb stores just in-frame clones and leaves some out. The table includes 75,000 to 80,000 clones, about 93% detected once. Source: CD4+ or CD8+ T cells sorted from blood, taken in a trial of the OX40 agonist ivuxolimab. The receptors shown here come from an adult with an advanced solid tumor such as melanoma, head and neck, liver or kidney cancer.

The chain recombines TRBV11-3 with TRBJ2-3, with TRBD1 matching 7 bases. The ends lost 3 bases at V and 1 base at J; junction bases unmatched: 4. This CDR3 has 15 amino acids. In germline, CDR1 is SGHNT, CDR2 YENEEA. The DNA of the CDR3 is TGTGCCAGCAGCTTGAGCCAGGGGGGCACAGATACGCAGTATTTT. Translation: CASSLSQGGTDTQYF.

The chain joins TRBV4-3 to TRBJ1-2; 9 bases agree with TRBD1. V lost 0 bases to trimming and J lost 7 bases; unmatched junction nucleotides: 6. Looked up from germline, CDR1 is LGHNA and CDR2 is YSLEER. This CDR3 comprises 15 residues. CDR3 protein: CASSQERDRVFGYTF. The DNA of the CDR3 is TGCGCCAGCAGCCAAGAGAGGGACAGGGTGTTTGGCTACACCTTC.

The chain carries TRBV27 and TRBJ1-5, with D unresolved. From germline, CDR1 is MNHEY and CDR2 SMNVEV (reference sequence). V was pared by 6 bases and J by 0 bases, with 9 bases between. The CDR3 consists of 14 residues. CDR3 bases: TGTGCCAGCAGGTGGGCATATAGCAATCAGCCCCAGCATTTT. It specifies CASRWAYSNQPQHF.